A selection of T cell receptor beta chains follows, all from one sample in a study of blood T cell repertoires in COVID-19. Profiling relied on immunoSEQ multiplex PCR, and the TCRdb table lists in-frame clones only, not all of them. The table shows over 150,000 clones, with about 90% occurring only once. The sample taken for sequencing was peripheral blood. The receptors come from a man between 50 and 59 years old with acute or convalescent COVID-19. Both conserved end residues are part of each CDR3. Fields, in order: D gene, J gene, clone size, V gene, CDR3 protein, CDR3 DNA. D genes are given only for firm matches. Expanded clones are given a class, and other clones once, few, many or no size at all.

>.|TRBJ1-2|.|TRBV7-2
CASSQGWGGYGYTF
TGTGCCAGCAGCCAGGGCTGGGGGGGCTATGGCTACACCTTC
>.|TRBJ1-4|.|TRBV18
CASSELRTTNEKLFF
TGTGCCAGCTCAGAGCTCAGGACAACTAATGAAAAACTGTTTTTT
>TRBD1|TRBJ2-2|.|TRBV5-4
CASSRDRGRGELFF
TGTGCCAGCAGCCGGGACAGGGGGCGGGGGGAGCTGTTTTTT
>.|TRBJ1-6|.|TRBV5-5
CASSPSGGVVNSPLHF
TGTGCCAGCAGCCCGAGCGGGGGGGTTGTAAATTCACCCCTCCACTTT
>TRBD1|TRBJ2-1|.|TRBV6-5
CASGSGTDYNEQFF
TGTGCCAGCGGTTCGGGGACAGATTACAATGAGCAGTTCTTC
>TRBD1|TRBJ1-2|.|TRBV27
CASSFGDRGYGYTF
TGTGCCAGCAGTTTTGGGGACAGGGGGTATGGCTACACCTTC
>TRBD1|TRBJ1-6|.|TRBV10-3
CANRGQGDNSPLHF
TGTGCCAACCGAGGACAGGGAGATAATTCACCCCTCCACTTT
>.|TRBJ2-1|.|TRBV19
CASSIRGAALNEQFF
TGTGCCAGTAGTATCAGGGGGGCCGCATTAAATGAGCAGTTCTTC
>TRBD1|TRBJ2-2|.|TRBV6-5
CASSYQGQATGELFF
TGTGCCAGCAGTTACCAGGGACAGGCCACCGGGGAGCTGTTTTTT
>TRBD2|TRBJ2-5|.|TRBV4-1
CASSQYIAGGKAQETQYF
TGCGCCAGCAGTCAATATATAGCGGGAGGGAAGGCCCAAGAGACCCAGTACTTC
>TRBD1|TRBJ1-1|.|TRBV5-6
CASSHQGARGTEAFF
TGTGCCAGCAGCCATCAGGGGGCGCGGGGGACTGAAGCTTTCTTT
>TRBD1|TRBJ1-1|.|TRBV19
CASSKLTGAAADTEAFF
TGTGCCAGTAGCAAACTTACAGGGGCCGCGGCCGATACTGAAGCTTTCTTT
>.|TRBJ1-2|once|TRBV5-6
CASSLDRYYGYTF
TGTGCCAGCAGCTTGGACAGATACTATGGCTACACCTTC
>.|TRBJ1-1|once|TRBV7-3
CARRTAEAFF
TGTGCCAGGAGGACAGCTGAAGCTTTCTTT
>.|TRBJ1-1|.|TRBV28
CASSLYSEAFF
TGTGCCAGCAGTTTGTACAGTGAAGCTTTCTTT
>.|TRBJ2-5|.|TRBV7-2
CASSPEVRPGETQYF
TGTGCCAGCAGCCCAGAGGTTCGCCCTGGGGAGACCCAGTACTTC
>TRBD2|TRBJ2-4|.|TRBV2
CASSFETSGAAKNIQYF
TGTGCCAGCAGTTTCGAGACTAGCGGGGCAGCCAAAAACATTCAGTACTTC
>.|TRBJ1-2|.|TRBV29-1
CSARTIYGYTF
TGCAGCGCCAGGACAATCTATGGCTACACCTTC
>.|TRBJ1-4|.|TRBV28
CASSRDGTPTNEKLFF
TGTGCCAGCAGCCGGGATGGGACACCAACTAATGAAAAACTGTTTTTT
>TRBD2|TRBJ2-1|once|TRBV6-6
CASSLLAGGTYNEQFF
TGTGCCAGCAGTCTCCTAGCGGGAGGGACCTACAATGAGCAGTTCTTC
>.|TRBJ2-1|.|TRBV29-1
CSVEPPGQPSYNEQFF
TGCAGCGTTGAACCGCCTGGACAGCCCTCCTACAATGAGCAGTTCTTC
>TRBD1|TRBJ1-2|.|TRBV27
CASSFQGAYGYTF
TGTGCCAGCAGTTTCCAGGGGGCCTATGGCTACACCTTC
>.|TRBJ2-7|.|TRBV5-4
CASSQRDLTYEQYF
TGTGCCAGCAGCCAACGGGACTTAACCTACGAGCAGTACTTC
>TRBD1|TRBJ1-3|.|TRBV2
CASSPQGLGGNTIYF
TGTGCCAGCAGTCCACAGGGGTTGGGTGGAAACACCATATATTTT
>.|TRBJ1-1|.|TRBV10-3
CAISVDRTNTEAFF
TGTGCCATCAGTGTCGACAGGACGAACACTGAAGCTTTCTTT
>.|TRBJ1-1|.|TRBV7-8
CASSPGSLTLYTEAFF
TGTGCCAGCAGCCCGGGATCCCTAACTCTGTACACTGAAGCTTTCTTT
>.|TRBJ1-5|.|TRBV19
CASSPETDYSNQPQHF
TGTGCCAGTAGTCCAGAGACAGATTATAGCAATCAGCCCCAGCATTTT
>.|TRBJ1-1|.|TRBV7-3
CASSLGPANTEAFF
TGTGCCAGCAGCTTAGGGCCTGCGAACACTGAAGCTTTCTTT
>TRBD1|TRBJ2-2|.|TRBV15
CATRWTGTNTGELFF
TGTGCCACCAGATGGACAGGGACCAACACCGGGGAGCTGTTTTTT
>TRBD2|TRBJ2-1|.|TRBV28
CASSLSGREGGDEQFF
TGTGCCAGCAGTTTATCCGGCCGGGAGGGCGGCGATGAGCAGTTCTTC
>.|TRBJ1-4|.|TRBV7-8
CASSLERLRARSNEKLFF
TGTGCCAGCAGCTTAGAACGGCTGAGGGCTCGGAGTAATGAAAAACTGTTTTTT
>.|TRBJ1-2|.|TRBV24-1
CATSDASGEGAYGYTF
TGTGCCACCAGTGATGCGTCAGGGGAAGGGGCCTATGGCTACACCTTC
>.|TRBJ2-1|.|TRBV27
CASSFGQGHYNEQFF
TGTGCCAGCAGTTTTGGGCAGGGGCACTACAATGAGCAGTTCTTC
>.|TRBJ2-1|once|TRBV15
CATSRVLRQGGDEQFF
TGTGCCACCAGCAGAGTCCTGCGACAGGGCGGGGATGAGCAGTTCTTC
>TRBD2|TRBJ2-2|.|TRBV10-3
CAISESRSGGGNTGELFF
TGTGCCATCAGTGAGTCGAGAAGCGGGGGGGGAAACACCGGGGAGCTGTTTTTT
>.|TRBJ2-2|.|TRBV5-1
CASSVDPGPGELFF
TGCGCCAGCAGCGTGGACCCAGGGCCCGGGGAGCTGTTTTTT
>.|TRBJ2-2|.|TRBV6-2/TRBV6-3
CASSYSVRDTDTGELFF
TGTGCCAGCAGTTACTCCGTCCGGGACACCGACACCGGGGAGCTGTTTTTT
>TRBD2|TRBJ2-1|.|TRBV7-2
CASSLGGGRTYNEQFF
TGTGCCAGCAGCTTAGGGGGAGGGCGGACCTACAATGAGCAGTTCTTC
>TRBD2|TRBJ2-2|.|TRBV18
CASSPQRGSADAELFF
TGTGCCAGCTCACCACAGCGGGGGAGTGCAGATGCGGAGCTGTTTTTT
>TRBD1|TRBJ1-1|.|TRBV6-5
CASSYFSGGRTEAFF
TGTGCCAGCAGTTACTTCTCAGGGGGCAGGACTGAAGCTTTCTTT
>.|TRBJ2-1|.|TRBV11-3
CASSLGGGGAYNEQFF
TGTGCCAGCAGCTTAGGTGGAGGGGGCGCTTACAATGAGCAGTTCTTC
>.|TRBJ2-5|.|TRBV9
CASSVGLGEETQYF
TGTGCCAGCAGCGTAGGACTAGGGGAAGAGACCCAGTACTTC
>TRBD1|TRBJ1-1|.|TRBV6-2/TRBV6-3
CASSWTGVGTEAFF
TGTGCCAGCAGTTGGACAGGGGTTGGGACTGAAGCTTTCTTT
>TRBD2|TRBJ2-2|.|TRBV5-4
CASSLGTSGSVTGELFF
TGTGCCAGCAGCTTGGGGACTAGCGGGAGTGTCACCGGGGAGCTGTTTTTT
>TRBD1|TRBJ1-5|.|TRBV6-5
CASSFDRVGQPQHF
TGTGCCAGCAGTTTCGACAGGGTGGGTCAGCCCCAGCATTTT